This T cell receptor (beta chain) was profiled in a study of CD8+CD57+ T cells in acquired aplastic anemia. In the study overall: Sequencing produced an average of about 9.8 million reads per healthy donor for CD4+ cells.

Germline V lookup: CDR1 MNHEY, CDR2 SVGAGI. The CDR3 extends over 13 amino acids. V lost 8 bases and J lost 2, with 12 bases in between. This clonotype appeared many times. What it recognizes is unknown. Genomic DNA acted as the template from which TCR beta VDJ combination and CDR3 sequence profiling were carried out. TCRdb itself ran the reads through MiXCR, one entry per CDR3 protein. The profile covers some 200,000 distinct CDR3 sequences, with around 60% appearing a single time and 29% taken by the ten largest. Points from the study as a whole: Between patients and controls, about 30 CD8+ CDR3 sequences were found in common. Patients did not significantly differ from controls in CD8+ Simpson's diversity.

The sequenced sample consisted of sorted CD4+, CD8+, or CD8+CD57+ T cells (not recorded which) from PBMCs. The TCR originated in a human donor in good health. This rearrangement joins TRBV6-5 to TRBJ1-1; no reliable D call. DNA for the CDR3: TGTGCCAGCGGTCAGTCAGAAAACACTGAAGCTTTCTTT. It yields the protein CASGQSENTEAFF.